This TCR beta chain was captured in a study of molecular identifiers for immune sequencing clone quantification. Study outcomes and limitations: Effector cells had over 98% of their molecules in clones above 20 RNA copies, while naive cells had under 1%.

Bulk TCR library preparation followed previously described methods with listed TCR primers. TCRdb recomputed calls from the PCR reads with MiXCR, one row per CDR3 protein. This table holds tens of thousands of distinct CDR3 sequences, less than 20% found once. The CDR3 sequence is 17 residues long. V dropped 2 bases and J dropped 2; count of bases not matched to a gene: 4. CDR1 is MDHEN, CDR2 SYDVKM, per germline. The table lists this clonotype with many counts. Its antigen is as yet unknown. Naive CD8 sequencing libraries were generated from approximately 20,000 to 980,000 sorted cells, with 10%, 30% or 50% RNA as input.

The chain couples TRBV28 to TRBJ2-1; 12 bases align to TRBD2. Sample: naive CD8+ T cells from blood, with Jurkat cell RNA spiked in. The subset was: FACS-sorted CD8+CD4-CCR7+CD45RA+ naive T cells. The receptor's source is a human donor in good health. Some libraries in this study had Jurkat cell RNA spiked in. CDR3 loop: CASSLGLAGRTYNEQFF. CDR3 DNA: TGTGCCAGCAGTTTAGGACTAGCGGGAAGAACCTACAATGAGCAGTTCTTC. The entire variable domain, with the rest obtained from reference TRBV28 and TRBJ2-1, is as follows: DVKVTQSSRYLVKRTGEKVFLECVQDMDHENMFWYRQDPGLGLRLIYFSYDVKMKEKGDIPEGYSVSREKKERFSLILESASTNQTSMYLCASSLGLAGRTYNEQFFGPGTRLTVL.